This record covers a single TCR beta chain. What it recognizes is unknown. Germline CDR1 reads MNHEY; CDR2 reads SVGEGT. Trimming took 6 bases from V and 1 from J, leaving 18 bases between them. The length of the CDR3 is 16 residues. The sample originates from a study of T cells after yellow fever vaccination. Study at large: Any fraction with a low cell number was prepared using SMART-Seq v4 Ultra Low Input.

Via MiXCR, TCRdb re-called the 5' RACE reads, giving one row per CDR3 protein. The sample carries roughly 160,000 distinct CDR3 sequences, approximately 9.9% recorded once. Findings of the study overall: Clones from primary vaccination mostly reappeared after the booster (approximately 95% CD4, just over 85% CD8). Abundant clonotypes from the bulk population could have been carried over as contaminants into FACS-sorted repertoires. Relatively few clonotypes were ones that appeared in both CD4 and CD8 compartments.

The sequenced sample was CD8+ T cells sorted from PBMCs, obtained 45 days after the yellow fever booster vaccination. The clonotype comes from a man aged 18 to 29 who received the YFV17D yellow fever vaccine. The chain employs TRBV6-2 or TRBV6-3 and TRBJ2-5, with D maybe TRBD1 (5 bases). For the CDR3, the DNA is TGTGCCAGCAGAACTGGGGCCAGACAGATCCAAGAGACCCAGTACTTC. Its protein product is CASRTGARQIQETQYF.